The subject of this entry is one T cell receptor (beta chain). Its antigen is not identified. Autoimmune disease history or systemic immunosuppression meant exclusion. Looked up from germline, CDR1 is SGHNT and CDR2 is YYREEE (reference sequence). The junction had 11 bases not matched to a gene; V was cut back by 3 bases and J by 0 bases. This CDR3 spans 18 amino acids. Sequenced by immunoSEQ multiplex PCR; TCRdb stores in-frame clones only, minus some. The sample has roughly 71,000 clones; around 89% are singletons. This sample is part of a study of OX40 agonist ivuxolimab in advanced cancers. Study overall: In this cohort, patients received ivuxolimab, an agonistic anti-OX40 (CD134) antibody. One hepatocellular carcinoma and two cutaneous melanoma patients partially responded.

Study-level results: CD8+ T cells (on average) carried more expanded clones than CD4+ T cells.

This chain links TRBV5-4 with TRBJ1-4, with TRBD1 identical over 7 bases. This clonotype was sampled from an adult with an advanced solid tumor such as melanoma, head and neck, liver or kidney cancer. Source: CD4+ or CD8+ T cells sorted from blood, taken in a trial of the OX40 agonist ivuxolimab. CDR3 loop: CASSSRQGGRTTNEKLFF. The CDR3 DNA follows: TGTGCCAGCAGCTCCAGACAGGGAGGAAGGACAACTAATGAAAAACTGTTTTTT.